This TCR beta chain was captured in a study of T cell responses to AZD1222 COVID-19 vaccine. TCRdb keeps only in-frame clones here, not all; method: immunoSEQ multiplex PCR. The repertoire holds about 140,000 clones, with 70% to 90% as singletons. General study findings and limits: Mostly white British, mostly female donors; authors suggested clonal diversity may be underestimated.

Turning to this clone: Its antigen remains unidentified.

The CDR3 has 15 amino acids. Trimming removed 5 bases at V and 2 bases at J, with 13 bases between. CDR1 and CDR2 from the germline V gene are LNHDA and SQIVND (reference sequence). The source of this sequence is an adult in good health. The genes are TRBV19 and TRBJ2-1; the D is unclear. Sequencing was performed on peripheral blood, taken on day 0 of AZD1222 vaccination. CDR3 nucleotides: TGTGCCAGTAGTTTAGGGATGAGCGCCTACAATGAGCAGTTCTTC. Residues: CASSLGMSAYNEQFF.